A selection of T cell receptor beta chains follows, all from one sample in a study of shared clonotypes between healthy human individuals. Assay used: immunoSEQ multiplex PCR; TCRdb lists only in-frame clones, some missing. The sample has more than 2,000,000 clones, roughly nine tenths seen once. The specimen was naive CD4+ T cells sorted from blood. The origin of the receptors is a young man in good health. Each CDR3 is given with its conserved first and last residue. The order of the fields is J gene, D gene, clone size, V gene, CDR3 protein, CDR3 DNA. A D gene is named only where the DNA matches it firmly. Clone size, where shown, is once, few, many, or a class for clones that have expanded.

>TRBJ2-7|TRBD1|.|TRBV28
CASSSGTGAYEQYF
TGTGCCAGCAGTTCCGGGACAGGGGCCTACGAGCAGTACTTC
>TRBJ2-1|.|.|TRBV6-5
CASSRKRYNEQFF
TGTGCCAGCAGCCGTAAGCGTTACAATGAGCAGTTCTTC
>TRBJ1-6|.|.|TRBV7-8
CASSLVEAAGSPLHF
TGTGCCAGCAGCTTAGTGGAGGCGGCTGGTTCACCCCTCCACTTT
>TRBJ2-2|.|few|TRBV18
CASSFASGELFF
TGTGCCAGCTCATTCGCCTCCGGGGAGCTGTTTTTT
>TRBJ1-6|.|.|TRBV7-2
CASSRAPQSSYNSPLHF
TGTGCCAGCAGCCGGGCCCCACAAAGCTCCTATAATTCACCCCTCCACTTT
>TRBJ2-7|.|.|TRBV7-2
CASSLGLAYSYEQYF
TGTGCCAGCAGCTTAGGTCTAGCGTATTCCTACGAGCAGTACTTC
>TRBJ2-2|.|.|TRBV6-5
CASRPGTVNTGELFF
TGTGCCAGCAGGCCCGGGACCGTTAACACCGGGGAGCTGTTTTTT
>TRBJ2-1|.|.|TRBV5-1
CASSLGGSYNEQFF
TGCGCCAGCAGCTTAGGGGGGTCTTACAATGAGCAGTTCTTC
>TRBJ1-6|.|.|TRBV30
CAWSEANNSPLHF
TGTGCCTGGAGTGAAGCTAATAATTCACCCCTCCACTTT
>TRBJ1-1|.|once|TRBV6-1
CASSEALGGNTEAFF
TGTGCCAGCAGTGAAGCTCTTGGGGGAAACACTGAAGCTTTCTTT
>TRBJ1-1|TRBD1|.|TRBV25-1
CASSEPAGGGRAFF
TGTGCCAGCAGTGAACCTGCAGGGGGCGGACGAGCTTTCTTT
>TRBJ2-3|TRBD2|once|TRBV28
CASTTSGGDQDTQYF
TGTGCCAGCACTACTAGCGGGGGGGATCAAGATACGCAGTATTTT
>TRBJ2-3|.|.|TRBV9
CASSVDVTDTQYF
TGTGCCAGCAGCGTAGATGTAACAGATACGCAGTATTTT
>TRBJ2-6|.|.|TRBV10-3
CAISESRGGANVLTF
TGTGCCATCAGTGAGTCAAGGGGTGGGGCCAACGTCCTGACTTTC
>TRBJ2-5|TRBD1|.|TRBV5-1
CASSSTGEWETQYF
TGCGCCAGCAGCTCCACAGGGGAGTGGGAGACCCAGTACTTC
>TRBJ2-7|TRBD2|.|TRBV5-4
CASSLASGGVSYEQYF
TGTGCCAGCAGCTTGGCTAGCGGGGGGGTTTCCTACGAGCAGTACTTC
>TRBJ2-5|TRBD2|.|TRBV30
CAWSRGSGGAVETQYF
TGTGCCTGGAGTCGAGGGAGCGGGGGGGCGGTGGAGACCCAGTACTTC
>TRBJ1-1|.|.|TRBV5-5
CASSLRYGTEAFF
TGTGCCAGCAGCCTCAGGTACGGGACTGAAGCTTTCTTT
>TRBJ1-2|.|.|TRBV5-4
CASSGVSYGYTF
TGTGCCAGCAGCGGAGTTTCTTATGGCTACACCTTC
>TRBJ2-7|.|.|TRBV5-1
CASSLELGRTRSYEQYF
TGCGCCAGCAGCTTGGAATTAGGGCGGACGCGCTCCTACGAGCAGTACTTC
>TRBJ1-3|.|.|TRBV19
CGEPGNTIYF
TGTGGGGAACCCGGAAACACCATATATTTT
>TRBJ2-7|.|.|TRBV4-2
CASSQDLAAKQYF
TGTGCCAGCAGCCAAGATCTTGCGGCCAAGCAGTACTTC
>TRBJ1-1|.|.|TRBV28
CASSLGGQWNTEAFF
TGTGCCAGCAGTTTAGGAGGGCAATGGAACACTGAAGCTTTCTTT
>TRBJ2-1|.|.|TRBV11-2
CASSLARGPIYNEQFF
TGTGCCAGCAGCTTAGCCCGGGGCCCAATCTACAATGAGCAGTTCTTC
>TRBJ2-7|TRBD1|.|TRBV9
CASSVGGQANSYEQYF
TGTGCCAGCAGCGTAGGGGGACAGGCGAACTCCTACGAGCAGTACTTC
>TRBJ2-3|.|.|TRBV12-5
CASGLVMSSSTDTQYF
TGTGCTAGTGGTTTGGTAATGTCTAGCAGCACAGATACGCAGTATTTT
>TRBJ1-5|.|.|TRBV28
CASSLGSYSNQPQHF
TGTGCCAGCAGTTTAGGTAGTTATAGCAATCAGCCCCAGCATTTT
>TRBJ2-2|.|.|TRBV9
CASSVAGGGELFF
TGTGCCAGCAGCGTAGCCGGAGGCGGGGAGCTGTTTTTT
>TRBJ1-6|TRBD1|.|TRBV6-5
CASSNRGSPLHF
TGTGCCAGCAGCAACAGGGGTTCACCCCTCCACTTT
>TRBJ2-5|.|.|TRBV30
CAWSVMTKRQETQYF
TGTGCCTGGAGTGTCATGACTAAGAGGCAAGAGACCCAGTACTTC
>TRBJ2-5|.|.|TRBV5-1
CASSLERARDLPRETQYF
TGCGCCAGCAGCTTGGAGCGAGCAAGAGACCTGCCTCGGGAGACCCAGTACTTC
>TRBJ2-7|.|.|TRBV29-1
CSARAGAYEQYF
TGCAGCGCCCGGGCAGGGGCCTACGAGCAGTACTTC
>TRBJ1-1|.|.|TRBV5-1
CASSGGRENTEAFF
TGCGCCAGCAGCGGAGGGAGGGAAAACACTGAAGCTTTCTTT
>TRBJ2-5|.|.|TRBV27
CASIAGGAGGAGTQYF
TGTGCCAGCATCGCAGGGGGTGCGGGAGGTGCGGGGACCCAGTACTTC
>TRBJ1-1|.|.|TRBV6-5
CASSYGGTVNTEAFF
TGTGCCAGCAGTTACGGCGGGACGGTGAACACTGAAGCTTTCTTT
>TRBJ2-2|.|.|TRBV11-3
CASSKGGPGGELFF
TGTGCCAGCAGCAAGGGGGGGCCCGGCGGGGAGCTGTTTTTT